The 22 T cell receptor beta chains below come from one sample, sequenced in a study of shared clonotypes between healthy human individuals. Produced via immunoSEQ multiplex PCR; TCRdb's table is partial and in-frame only. This repertoire shows some 450,000 clones, roughly 80% found once; its top ten account for more than 10%. The sequencing input was PBMCs. The receptors derive from a woman aged 40 to 49 in good health. Some clones in this sample may be carry-over from other donors' samples.

This clone was detected many times. Within the sample, other DNA sequences also encode this same CDR3. The chain employs TRBV25-1 and TRBJ2-4; 8 bases align to TRBD2. Germline V gene data show CDR1 as MGHDK and CDR2 as SYGVNS. CDR3 length equals 17 residues. The V and J ends lost 4 bases and 0 bases, in that order; junction bases with no gene match: 8. The CDR3 spells CASSGRVAGSAKNIQYF. CDR3 nucleotide sequence: TGTGCCAGCAGTGGACGGGTAGCGGGATCAGCCAAAAACATTCAGTACTTC.

This sequence joins TRBV11-2 and TRBJ2-7; D gene unclear. Germline V lookup: CDR1 SGHAT, CDR2 FQNNGV. The CDR3 runs to 15 residues. V lost 0 bases and J lost 0, with 9 bases in between. The CDR3 loop is CASSLDQESSYEQYF. CDR3 nucleotides: TGTGCCAGCAGCTTAGATCAGGAAAGCTCCTACGAGCAGTACTTC.

The chain couples TRBV5-1 to TRBJ2-3; 8 bases match TRBD2. Germline V gene lookup returns CDR1 SGHRS and CDR2 YFSETQ. The CDR3 has 16 amino acids. V lost 4 bases and J lost 3; bases outside the gene matches: 10. The CDR3 nucleotides read TGCGCCAGCAGCAATGCCGGCGGGAGGAGTACAGATACGCAGTATTTT. Translated: CASSNAGGRSTDTQYF.

The chain employs TRBV7-9 and TRBJ1-4, with D hard to call. V was pared by 5 bases and J by 5 bases, with 15 bases between. The CDR3 consists of 15 residues. Germline values: CDR1 SEHNR, CDR2 FQNEAQ (reference sequence). As DNA, the CDR3 is TGTGCCAGCAGCAGATCCGGGCTTCGGAATGAAAAACTGTTTTTT. This translates into CASSRSGLRNEKLFF. The whole variable domain, remainder taken from reference TRBV7-9 and TRBJ1-4, is DTGVSQNPRHKITKRGQNVTFRCDPISEHNRLYWYRQTLGQGPEFLTYFQNEAQLEKSRLLSDRFSAERPKGSFSTLEIQRTEQGDSAMYLCASSRSGLRNEKLFFGSGTQLSVL.

A few counts support this clone. The rearrangement joins TRBV29-1 to TRBJ2-2, with D unresolved. The V gene lost 3 bases and the J gene lost 7 bases, with 6 bases spanning the gap. Germline V gene data show CDR1 as SQVTM and CDR2 as ANQGSEA. CDR3 size: 11 residues. As DNA, the CDR3 is TGCAGCGTTGAGGAAGGCGGGGAGCTGTTTTTT. Translated: CSVEEGGELFF.

This rearrangement joins TRBV11-2 to TRBJ1-3, with no clear D. CDR3 length equals 14 residues. Germline V gives CDR1 SGHAT, CDR2 FQNNGV. V dropped 3 bases and J dropped 0 bases, with 6 bases sitting between them. The CDR3: CASSLWVSGNTIYF. CDR3 nucleotide sequence: TGTGCCAGCAGCTTGTGGGTCTCTGGAAACACCATATATTTT.

The V call is TRBV29-1, the J call TRBJ2-5, with D possibly being TRBD2 (5 bases). V lost 3 bases, J lost 2 bases, and 10 bases lay in between. In germline, CDR1 is SQVTM, CDR2 ANQGSEA. The CDR3 contains 13 residues. The CDR3 nucleotides are TGCAGCGTTGATAGCGCAGTACAAGAGACCCAGTACTTC. Protein sequence: CSVDSAVQETQYF.

The gene calls are TRBV19 and TRBJ2-7, with TRBD2 as a possible D gene (6 bases). The CDR3 is 16 residues long. Germline loops: CDR1 LNHDA, CDR2 SQIVND (reference sequence). Trimming stripped 4 bases from V and 0 bases from J, with 16 bases between. CDR3 sequence: CASSTPRGGGSYEQYF. CDR3 bases: TGTGCCAGTAGTACCCCCCGTGGGGGAGGCTCCTACGAGCAGTACTTC.

The gene calls are TRBV7-6 and TRBJ1-4; D not certain. Trimming left V 5 bases short and J 8 bases short, with 15 bases between. The CDR3 length is 14 residues. Germline values: CDR1 SGHVS, CDR2 FNYEAQ. In DNA form, the CDR3 reads TGTGCCAGCAGCACCGCGACGGGCAGGGAAAAACTGTTTTTT. Protein product: CASSTATGREKLFF.

The genes are TRBV7-3 and TRBJ2-2; TRBD2 aligns across 11 bases. With V trimmed by 4 bases and J by 3 bases, 4 bases remained unmatched. The CDR3 loop spans 16 amino acids. Germline CDR1 is SGHTA and CDR2 is FQGTGA. CDR3 nucleotide sequence: TGTGCCAGCAGCTCAAGGGGACTAGCGGACACCGGGGAGCTGTTTTTT. Its translation is CASSSRGLADTGELFF. The whole variable domain, filled in from reference TRBV7-3 and TRBJ2-2, reads GAGVSQTPSNKVTEKGKYVELRCDPISGHTALYWYRQSLGQGPEFLIYFQGTGAADDSGLPNDRFFAVRPEGSVSTLKIQRTERGDSAVYLCASSSRGLADTGELFFGEGSRLTVL.

The chain links TRBV11-3 to TRBJ2-1, with 7 bases that match TRBD2. The germline CDR1 and CDR2 sequences are SGHNT and YENEEA. This CDR3 has 16 amino acids. Trimming at V came to 0 bases and at J to 1 base, leaving 3 bases not matched to a gene. The CDR3 DNA sequence: TGTGCCAGCAGCTTAGACGGACTAGATTCCTACAATGAGCAGTTCTTC. Its translation: CASSLDGLDSYNEQFF.

The V call is TRBV28, the J call TRBJ1-2, with 8 bases matching TRBD1. CDR3 length equals 15 residues. From germline, CDR1 is MDHEN and CDR2 SYDVKM. V gave up 5 bases and J gave up 4 bases; unmatched junction bases: 9. The CDR3 reads CASSPPTTGVYGYTF. CDR3 bases: TGTGCCAGCAGTCCACCTACGACAGGGGTCTATGGCTACACCTTC.

Turning to this clone: A far larger clone lies a single base away; this is likely a read error. This rearrangement joins TRBV5-1 to TRBJ2-7; unclear D gene. The CDR3 has 13 amino acids. CDR1 and CDR2 (germline): SGHRS, YFSETQ. With 0 bases removed from V and 1 base from J, the gap between germline ends came to 5 bases. For the CDR3, the DNA is TGCGCCAGCAGCTTGGTGGGGTCCTACGAGCAGTACTTC. This sequence encodes CASSLVGSYEQYF.

To note about this clone: A far larger clone is one base from this, pointing to a likely read error. J is TRBJ1-1 and V is TRBV9, with no clear D. Germline V gene data show CDR1 as SGDLS and CDR2 as YYNGEE. The CDR3 contains 13 residues. The V end was cut by 3 bases, the J end by 1 base, with 7 bases between. CDR3 in DNA: TGTGCCAGCAGCGCCCACCAGAACACTGAAGCTTTCTTT. Amino acids: CASSAHQNTEAFF. Together with reference TRBV9 and TRBJ1-1, the CDR3 gives the full variable domain: DSGVTQTPKHLITATGQRVTLRCSPRSGDLSVYWYQQSLDQGLQFLIQYYNGEERAKGNILERFSAQQFPDLHSELNLSSLELGDSALYFCASSAHQNTEAFFGQGTRLTVV.

The rearrangement links TRBV7-2 to TRBJ2-1; D uncertain. The CDR3 is 16 amino acids. The V and J ends lost 5 bases and 8 bases respectively, with 22 bases between them. The germline V gene has CDR1 SGHTA and CDR2 FQGNSA. The CDR3 here is CASSIQASLDVHEQFF. The DNA of the CDR3 is TGTGCCAGCAGCATTCAGGCATCCCTAGATGTCCATGAGCAGTTCTTC.

The V and J genes are TRBV2 and TRBJ1-1, with TRBD1 matching over 7 bases. Germline V gene sequence: CDR1 SNHLY, CDR2 FYNNEI. The CDR3 totals 13 residues. The V gene end was trimmed by 7 bases and the J gene end by 0 bases; junction bases not matched to a gene: 2. CDR3 in amino acids: CASNGQVNTEAFF. In nucleotides, the CDR3 is TGTGCCAGCAACGGACAGGTGAACACTGAAGCTTTCTTT.

This chain connects TRBV25-1 to TRBJ2-7; 11 bases line up with TRBD2. This CDR3 has 15 residues. The V gene's germline CDR1 is MGHDK and CDR2 SYGVNS. The ends lost 5 bases at V and 1 base at J; junction bases unmatched: 4. The CDR3 spells CASSRSSGRSYEQYF. The DNA of the CDR3 is TGTGCCAGCAGTAGATCTAGCGGGAGGTCCTACGAGCAGTACTTC.

Concerning this clone: It may be a read error: a sequence one base away is much more abundant. This sample also contains other DNA sequences that code for the same CDR3. The V gene is TRBV6-4, the J gene TRBJ2-1; TRBD2 matches at 8 bases. V gave up 0 bases and J gave up 7 bases; unmatched junction bases: 5. In germline, CDR1 is MRHNA, CDR2 SNTAGT. The CDR3 extends over 15 amino acids. CDR3 bases: TGTGCCAGCAGTGACTCGGCAGCGGGGGTGAATGAGCAGTTCTTC. It yields the protein CASSDSAAGVNEQFF.

This clone occurred a few times. V usage is TRBV18 and J usage is TRBJ2-5; D possibly matches TRBD1 or TRBD2 (6 bases each). The J call may be in error: the DNA end matches TRBJ2-7 better. CDR1 is KGHSH and CDR2 is LQKENI in the germline V gene. The CDR3 covers 14 residues. CDR3 bases: TGTGCCAGCTCACTGGGAGGTGAGGGGGACGAGCAGTACTTC. Protein: CASSLGGEGDEQYF.

The chain couples TRBV7-2 to TRBJ2-5; D is possibly TRBD1 (6 bases). The length of the CDR3 is 15 residues. V lost 1 base and J 3 bases, leaving 12 bases between the germline ends. CDR1 and CDR2 (germline): SGHTA, FQGNSA. The CDR3 DNA follows: TGTGCCAGCAGCTTAGTCAACAGGGAAGAAGAGACCCAGTACTTC. Residues: CASSLVNREEETQYF.

The J gene is TRBJ2-7, the V gene TRBV10-2, with D possibly being TRBD1 (6 bases). V dropped 6 bases and J dropped 3 bases, with 15 bases sitting between them. Looked up from germline, CDR1 is WSHSY and CDR2 is SAAADI. This CDR3 has 14 residues. Written as DNA, the CDR3 is TGCGCCAGCAGGCCGACAGGAGATGGCTACGAGCAGTACTTC. Translation: CASRPTGDGYEQYF.

The chain couples TRBV4-1 to TRBJ2-1; the match to TRBD2 covers 7 bases. The CDR3 has 16 amino acids. Per germline, CDR1 MGHRA and CDR2 YSYEKL. The trim removed 1 base at V and 0 bases at J, leaving 3 bases unmatched. CDR3 bases: TGCGCCAGCAGCCAAGGGAGGACTAGCTCCTACAATGAGCAGTTCTTC. Its protein is CASSQGRTSSYNEQFF.